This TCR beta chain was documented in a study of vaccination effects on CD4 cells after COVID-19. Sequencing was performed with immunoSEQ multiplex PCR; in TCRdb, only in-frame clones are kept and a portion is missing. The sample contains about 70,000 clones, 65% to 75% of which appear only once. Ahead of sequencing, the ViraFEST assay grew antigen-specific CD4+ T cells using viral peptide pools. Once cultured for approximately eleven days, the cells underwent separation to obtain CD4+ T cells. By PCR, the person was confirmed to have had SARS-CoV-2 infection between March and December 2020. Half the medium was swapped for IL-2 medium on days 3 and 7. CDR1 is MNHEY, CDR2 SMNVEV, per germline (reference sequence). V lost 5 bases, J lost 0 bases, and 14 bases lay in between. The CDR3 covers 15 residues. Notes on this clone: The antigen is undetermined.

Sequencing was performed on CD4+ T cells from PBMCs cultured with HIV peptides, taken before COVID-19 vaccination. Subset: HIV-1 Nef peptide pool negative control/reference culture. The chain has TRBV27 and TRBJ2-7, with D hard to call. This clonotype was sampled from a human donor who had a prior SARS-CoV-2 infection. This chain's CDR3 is CASSPRVDSSYEQYF. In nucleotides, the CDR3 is TGTGCCAGCAGTCCGCGAGTTGATAGCTCCTACGAGCAGTACTTC.